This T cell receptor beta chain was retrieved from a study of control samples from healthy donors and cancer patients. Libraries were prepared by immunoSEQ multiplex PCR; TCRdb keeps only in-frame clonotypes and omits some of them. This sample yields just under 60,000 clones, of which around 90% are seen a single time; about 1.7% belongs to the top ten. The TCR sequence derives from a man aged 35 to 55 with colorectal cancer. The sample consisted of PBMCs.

The CDR3 protein is CATQNRAANSPLHF. The CDR3 DNA is TGTGCCACCCAGAACAGGGCAGCTAATTCACCCCTCCACTTT. This chain links TRBV19 with TRBJ1-6; D may be TRBD1 (6 bases). Per germline, CDR1 LNHDA and CDR2 SQIVND (reference sequence). The CDR3 extends over 14 amino acids. With 10 bases removed from V and 6 bases from J, the gap between germline ends came to 16 bases.